This T cell receptor (beta chain) is from a study of T-cell memory formation after mild COVID-19. Germline loops: CDR1 SGHVS, CDR2 FQNEAQ. The CDR3 loop spans 14 amino acids. V shed 5 bases and J shed 2 bases, with 10 bases lying between them. At least ten counts were recorded for this clonotype. TCRdb re-called the 5' RACE reads with MiXCR, one entry per CDR3 protein. The sample lists more than 100,000 distinct CDR3 sequences, about 5.9% occurring once. The chain couples TRBV7-8 to TRBJ1-5; tentatively, D is TRBD1 (5 bases). The sample consisted of PBMCs or a T cell subset sorted from them (not recorded which). The receptor was isolated from an adult woman who had mild COVID-19 (a few samples of this study predate the infection). Cell type and time point are not known. This chain's CDR3 is CASSNRDGNQPQHF. The DNA of the CDR3 is TGTGCCAGCAGCAACCGGGACGGCAATCAGCCCCAGCATTTT.